Listed here is a single T cell receptor (beta chain). Its antigen is undetermined. This record comes from a study of STAT5B mutations in CD4+ large granular lymphocyte leukemia. The study's findings and limits: 8/27 top patient clones versus 2/35 control clones were TRBV06-family.

Bead-separated CD4+, CD4+CD8+, CD57+ or CD56+ fractions, or PBMC, were used. The V gene lost 5 bases and the J gene lost 6 bases, with 23 bases spanning the gap. Germline CDR1 is MDHEN and CDR2 is SYDVKM. The CDR3 runs 16 residues. The authors' processing: Clonotypes above 5% were considered putative leukemic clones, totaling a few dozen. The repertoire was sequenced with immunoSEQ multiplex PCR; TCRdb's copy has only in-frame clones and lacks some. The V and J calls and clone size come from that table; D and trimming were worked out from the DNA. This sample has about 1,100 clones, with approximately 80% found just once.

The sequence derives from a man aged 60 to 69 with CD4+ T-cell large granular lymphocyte leukemia. The sample taken for sequencing was PBMCs. This sequence joins TRBV28 and TRBJ2-7; the D call may be TRBD1 or TRBD2 (5 bases each). The CDR3 region is CASSPTLYPGPGEQYF. The CDR3 nucleotides read TGTGCCAGCAGTCCAACACTTTACCCGGGGCCGGGCGAGCAGTACTTC.